This T cell receptor (beta chain) was obtained from a study of control samples from healthy donors and cancer patients. Germline loops: CDR1 MNHEY, CDR2 SMNVEV (reference sequence). CDR3 length: 13 amino acids. The V gene lost 2 bases and the J gene lost 3 bases, with 8 bases spanning the gap. The protocol was immunoSEQ multiplex PCR, while the TCRdb copy is restricted to in-frame clones and leaves out a portion. The sample includes over 100,000 clones, 90% of them seen just once. What was sequenced was blood. The TCR originated in a human donor in good health. The donor label of this sample is uncertain. V is TRBV27 and J is TRBJ2-7; unclear D gene. The CDR3 reads CASSLGPYYEQYF. The CDR3 nucleotides are TGTGCCAGCAGTTTAGGGCCCTACTACGAGCAGTACTTC.